The 8 T cell receptor beta chains below all came from one sample that was sequenced in a study of blood T cell repertoires in COVID-19. Libraries were prepared by immunoSEQ multiplex PCR; TCRdb keeps only in-frame clonotypes and omits some of them. Of hundreds of thousands of clones in the sample, around 86% were seen once. The sequencing sample was made of peripheral blood. These receptors all come from a woman aged 25 to 39 with active or convalescent COVID-19.

This chain links TRBV29-1 with TRBJ1-4; D unclear. V was pared by 4 bases and J by 8 bases, with 14 bases between. The CDR3 is 13 amino acids. The V gene's germline CDR1 is SQVTM and CDR2 ANQGSEA. Here the CDR3 DNA reads TGCAGCGTTGCCGTCAGTAGCGGCGAAAAACTGTTTTTT. Its translation: CSVAVSSGEKLFF.

To note about this clone: The junction does not match germline at one end; this may be a read error. V gene TRBV11-2 combines with J gene TRBJ2-3; 7 bases fit TRBD2. The CDR3 loop spans 12 amino acids. The germline CDR1 and CDR2 sequences are SGHAT and FQNNGV. The CDR3 region is CASSLGGTIVRF. For the CDR3, the DNA is TGTGCCAGCAGCCTAGGAGGGACTATCGTCCGCTTT.

The J gene is TRBJ1-1, the V gene TRBV2; possibly TRBD1 for D (5 bases). This CDR3 spans 14 amino acids. Germline loops: CDR1 SNHLY, CDR2 FYNNEI. V dropped 5 bases and J dropped 2 bases, with 12 bases sitting between them. The CDR3 reads CASSPGWPNTEAFF. The DNA for the CDR3 is TGTGCCAGCAGTCCAGGGTGGCCAAACACTGAAGCTTTCTTT.

V gene TRBV11-1 combines with J gene TRBJ2-1; 9 bases map to TRBD2. This CDR3 comprises 16 residues. CDR1 SGHAT and CDR2 FQDESV come from the germline V gene (reference sequence). V lost 1 base to trimming and J lost 3 bases; unmatched junction nucleotides: 4. CDR3 nucleotides: TGTGCCAGCAGCTTAGAGTTAGCGGGAGACTACAATGAGCAGTTCTTC. Translating gives CASSLELAGDYNEQFF.

The chain joins TRBV7-4 to TRBJ1-1; 8 bases line up with TRBD1. J gave up 4 bases and V 6 bases, and 7 bases lay outside the gene matches. This CDR3 is 14 amino acids long. Germline assignment: CDR1 SGHVT and CDR2 SQSDAQ. In nucleotides, the CDR3 is TGTGCCAGCAGGAGCAGGGGGCAGAGCACTGAAGCTTTCTTT. The encoded protein is CASRSRGQSTEAFF.

The CDR3 DNA reads TGCAGCGTTGAAGATTGGGCAGGGTTGACAGATACGCAGTATTTT. As protein: CSVEDWAGLTDTQYF. J is TRBJ2-3 and V is TRBV29-1, with TRBD1 as a possible D gene (5 bases). Germline lookup yields CDR1 SQVTM and CDR2 ANQGSEA. This CDR3 contains 15 residues. Trimming removed 0 bases from V and 3 bases from J, with 13 bases in between.

V and J are TRBV29-1 and TRBJ1-2; 9 bases map to TRBD1. The CDR3 consists of 13 residues. Germline V CDR1 and CDR2: SQVTM, ANQGSEA. J lost 7 bases, V lost 7 bases, and 10 bases had no gene match. CDR3 DNA: TGCAGCGCAGGGGTCGGGGACAGGGTTGGCTACACCTTC. Its protein product is CSAGVGDRVGYTF.

This chain connects TRBV7-9 to TRBJ1-1, with D perhaps TRBD1 (5 bases). V lost 5 bases, J lost 5 bases, and 12 bases lay in between. There are 13 residues in the CDR3. The germline CDR1 and CDR2 sequences are SEHNR and FQNEAQ (reference sequence). In nucleotides, the CDR3 is TGTGCCAGCAGCCCTGACAGATGGACTGAAGCTTTCTTT. This gives the protein CASSPDRWTEAFF.